This T cell receptor beta chain was sequenced in a study of cytomegalovirus exposure and HLA in healthy donors. Study-level information: The use of the same platform for the roughly 130 validation repertoires and the approximately 670 first-cohort repertoires was reported by a later analysis.

The data were produced by immunoSEQ multiplex PCR, yet TCRdb's version contains in-frame clones alone and is incomplete. Of fewer than 250,000 clones listed, around nine tenths are singletons. Overall study findings and caveats: Reported performance of the classifier showed diagnosis of cytomegalovirus status with high specificity and sensitivity. The dataset shows that most TCR sequences were rare, while some public TCRs occurred in many donors.

Trimming left V 3 bases short and J 2 bases short, with 10 bases between. This CDR3 is 14 amino acids long. Germline-derived CDR1 and CDR2 are SGDLS and YYNGEE. The study drew the donors from its approximately 110-subject validation cohort, separate from the approximately 700-subject first cohort. Of note for this clone: What it recognizes is unknown.

The sequencing input was PBMCs. The source is a man aged 18-30 years in good health and CMV-seronegative. This chain connects TRBV9 to TRBJ2-3; the D gene is possibly TRBD1 (5 bases). CDR3 in amino acids: CASSALGPTDTQYF. The CDR3 nucleotides are TGTGCCAGCAGCGCCCTGGGGCCCACAGATACGCAGTATTTT.